The T cell receptor beta chain described here comes from a study of cytomegalovirus exposure and HLA in healthy donors. The study, taken as a whole, reports: Among immune exposure information, only CMV serostatus was available.

The PCR used 60 Vbeta and 13 Jbeta primers. TCRdb's table, derived via immunoSEQ multiplex PCR, lists solely in-frame clones and lacks some. The table shows fewer than 150,000 clones, with over 65% occurring only once. A note on this clone: Its target is not known.

Germline trimming cut 1 base from V and 6 bases from J; bases unmatched to any gene: 1. Germline CDR1 SGHAT, CDR2 FQNNGV. The CDR3 sequence is 13 residues long. This TCR was recovered from a woman aged 40 to 49 in good health and CMV-seropositive. Specimen: PBMCs. This chain connects TRBV11-2 to TRBJ1-2; TRBD1 agrees at 8 bases. The CDR3 region has the DNA TGTGCCAGCAGCTTAGCAGGGGGCCATGGCTACACCTTC. It encodes CASSLAGGHGYTF.